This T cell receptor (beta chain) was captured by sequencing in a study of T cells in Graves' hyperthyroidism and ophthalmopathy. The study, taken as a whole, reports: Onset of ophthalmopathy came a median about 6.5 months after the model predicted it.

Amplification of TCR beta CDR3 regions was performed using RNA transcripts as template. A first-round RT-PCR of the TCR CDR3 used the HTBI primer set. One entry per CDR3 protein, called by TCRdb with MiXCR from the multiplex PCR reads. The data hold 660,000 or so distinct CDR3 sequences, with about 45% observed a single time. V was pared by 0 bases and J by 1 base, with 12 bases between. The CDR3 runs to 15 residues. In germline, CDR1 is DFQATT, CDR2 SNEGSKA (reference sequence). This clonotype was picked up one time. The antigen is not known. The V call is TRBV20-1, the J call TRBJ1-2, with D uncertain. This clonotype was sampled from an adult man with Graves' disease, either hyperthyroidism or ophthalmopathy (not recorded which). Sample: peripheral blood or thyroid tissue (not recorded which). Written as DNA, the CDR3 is TGCAGTGCTAGAGATGCCTCGACTCTTAACTATGGCTACACCTTC. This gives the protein CSARDASTLNYGYTF.